This T cell receptor (beta chain) was sequenced in a study of cytomegalovirus exposure and HLA in healthy donors. Study-wide context: Earlier results showed almost 120 million unique TCR beta sequences derived from roughly 180 million T cells.

A note on this clone: Its target is not known.

The PCR employed 60 Vbeta primers together with 13 Jbeta primers. Sequencing used immunoSEQ multiplex PCR; TCRdb keeps in-frame clones, though not all of them. The sample holds about 260,000 clones, under 80% seen once. Notes on the study in general: In a later analysis, a genetic analysis reported fewer productive-TCR N-insertions in an Asian-associated ancestry cluster than the cohort average. Some TCR beta chains (about 170 of them) were listed as cytomegalovirus-associated.

The CDR3 spans 13 residues. Germline V gene lookup returns CDR1 SGHNT and CDR2 YENEEA. This chain uses TRBV11-3 with TRBJ2-5; D is possibly TRBD2 (6 bases). The J call may be incorrect, as the DNA end agrees better with TRBJ2-7. The TCR sequence derives from a female donor in good health and CMV-seronegative. The sequencing sample was made of PBMCs. The CDR3 region is CASSQGGNYEQYF. The DNA of the CDR3 is TGTGCCAGCAGCCAGGGCGGGAACTACGAGCAGTACTTC.